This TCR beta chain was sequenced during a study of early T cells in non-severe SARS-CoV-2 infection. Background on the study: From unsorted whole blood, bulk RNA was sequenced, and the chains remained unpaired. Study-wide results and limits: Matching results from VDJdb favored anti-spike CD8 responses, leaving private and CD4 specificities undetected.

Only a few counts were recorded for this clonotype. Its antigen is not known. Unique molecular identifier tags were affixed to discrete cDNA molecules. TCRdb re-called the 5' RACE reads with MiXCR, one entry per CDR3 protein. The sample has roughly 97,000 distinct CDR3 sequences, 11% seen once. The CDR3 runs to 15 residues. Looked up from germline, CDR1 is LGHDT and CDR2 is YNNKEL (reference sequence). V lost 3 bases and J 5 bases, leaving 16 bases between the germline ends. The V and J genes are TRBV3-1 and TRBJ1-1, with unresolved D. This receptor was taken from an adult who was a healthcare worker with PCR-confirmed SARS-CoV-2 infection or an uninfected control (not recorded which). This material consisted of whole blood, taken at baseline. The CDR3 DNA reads TGTGCCAGCAGCCAGAGACTTTCGGTGGGTACTGAAGCTTTCTTT. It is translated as CASSQRLSVGTEAFF.